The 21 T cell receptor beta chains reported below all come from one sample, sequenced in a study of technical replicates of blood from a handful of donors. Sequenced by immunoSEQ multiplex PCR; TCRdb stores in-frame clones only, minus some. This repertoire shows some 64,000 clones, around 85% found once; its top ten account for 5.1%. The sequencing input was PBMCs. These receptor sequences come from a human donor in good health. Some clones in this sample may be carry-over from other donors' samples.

The CDR3 DNA reads as TGTGCCAGCAGCCAATATGTGCGGGAGAGGCCCTACGAGCAGTACTTC. Residues: CASSQYVRERPYEQYF. V is TRBV4-2 and J is TRBJ2-7; TRBD2 agrees at 7 bases. V dropped 2 bases and J dropped 2; count of bases not matched to a gene: 9. This CDR3 comprises 16 residues. The germline V gene has CDR1 LGHNA and CDR2 YNFKEQ.

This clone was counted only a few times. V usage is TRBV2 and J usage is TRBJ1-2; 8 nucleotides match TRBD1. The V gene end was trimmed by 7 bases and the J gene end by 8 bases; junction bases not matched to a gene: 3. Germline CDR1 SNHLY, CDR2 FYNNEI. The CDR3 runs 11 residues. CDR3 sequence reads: CASTGQEGYTF. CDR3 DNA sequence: TGTGCCAGCACGGGACAGGAAGGCTACACCTTC.

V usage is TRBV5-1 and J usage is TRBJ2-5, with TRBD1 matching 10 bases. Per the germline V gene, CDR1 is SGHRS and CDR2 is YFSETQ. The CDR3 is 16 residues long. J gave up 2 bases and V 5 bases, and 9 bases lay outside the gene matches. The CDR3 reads CASRVGTGAGQETQYF. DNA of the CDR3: TGCGCCAGCAGGGTTGGGACAGGGGCAGGGCAAGAGACCCAGTACTTC.

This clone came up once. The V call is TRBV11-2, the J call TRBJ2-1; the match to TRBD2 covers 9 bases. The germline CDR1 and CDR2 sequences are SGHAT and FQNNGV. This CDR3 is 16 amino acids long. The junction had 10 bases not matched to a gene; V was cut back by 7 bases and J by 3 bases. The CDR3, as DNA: TGTGCCAGCACCCCAAATCTAGCGGGGAGCTACAATGAGCAGTTCTTC. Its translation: CASTPNLAGSYNEQFF.

CDR3 in DNA: TGTGCCAGCAGTGGGGGGGACGTTAGCCGAGCTTTCTTT. Its translation is CASSGGDVSRAFF. V and J are TRBV6-1 and TRBJ1-1; possibly TRBD1 for D (5 bases). V gave up 4 bases and J gave up 10 bases, with 16 bases separating them. The germline CDR1 and CDR2 sequences are MNHNS and SASEGT. The CDR3 is made up of 13 amino acids.

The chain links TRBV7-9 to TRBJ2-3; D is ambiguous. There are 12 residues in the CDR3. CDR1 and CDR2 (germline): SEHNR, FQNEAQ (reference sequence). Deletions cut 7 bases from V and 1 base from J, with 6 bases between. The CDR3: CASTRGTDTQYF. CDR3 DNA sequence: TGTGCCAGCACCCGAGGCACAGATACGCAGTATTTT.

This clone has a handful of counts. CDR3 sequence: CAWSDNRGNNSPLHF. For the CDR3, the DNA is TGTGCCTGGAGCGATAACAGGGGTAATAATTCACCCCTCCACTTT. The V call is TRBV30, the J call TRBJ1-6; the match to TRBD1 covers 7 bases. The CDR3 covers 15 residues. In germline, CDR1 is GTSNPN, CDR2 SVGIG (reference sequence). J gave up 5 bases and V 3 bases, and 7 bases lay outside the gene matches.

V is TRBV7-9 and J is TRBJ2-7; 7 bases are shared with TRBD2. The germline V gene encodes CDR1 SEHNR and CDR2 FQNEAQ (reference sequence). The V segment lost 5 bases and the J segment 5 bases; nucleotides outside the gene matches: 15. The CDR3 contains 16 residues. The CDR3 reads CASSPLESGGPHEQYF. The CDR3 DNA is TGTGCCAGCAGCCCATTAGAGTCGGGAGGACCCCACGAGCAGTACTTC.

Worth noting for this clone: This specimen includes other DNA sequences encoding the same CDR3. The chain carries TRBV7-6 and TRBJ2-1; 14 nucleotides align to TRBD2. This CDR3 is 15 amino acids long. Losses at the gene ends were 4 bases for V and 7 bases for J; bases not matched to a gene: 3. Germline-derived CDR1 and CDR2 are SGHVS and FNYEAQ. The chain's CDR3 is CASSSGTSGGNEQFF. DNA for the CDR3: TGTGCCAGCAGCTCTGGGACTAGCGGGGGAAATGAGCAGTTCTTC.

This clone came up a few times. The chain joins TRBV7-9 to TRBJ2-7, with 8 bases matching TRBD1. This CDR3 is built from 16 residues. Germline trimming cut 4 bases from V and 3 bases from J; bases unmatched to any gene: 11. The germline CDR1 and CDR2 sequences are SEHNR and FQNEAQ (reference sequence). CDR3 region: CASSSSSGTGFYEQYF. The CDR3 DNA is TGTGCCAGCAGCTCCTCCTCCGGGACAGGATTCTACGAGCAGTACTTC.

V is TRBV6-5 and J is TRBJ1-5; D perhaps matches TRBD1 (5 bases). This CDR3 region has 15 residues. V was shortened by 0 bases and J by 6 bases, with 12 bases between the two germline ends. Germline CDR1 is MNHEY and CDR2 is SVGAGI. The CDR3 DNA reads TGTGCCAGCAGTTACTCAATCGGGGGGGGTCAGCCCCAGCATTTT. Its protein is CASSYSIGGGQPQHF.

Here the CDR3 DNA reads TGTGCCAGCAGTACGCAGTGGAATCAGCCCCAGCATTTT. Protein: CASSTQWNQPQHF. The V call is TRBV7-6, the J call TRBJ1-5; D not resolved. V was clipped by 6 bases and J by 4 bases, with 10 bases between them. The V gene's germline CDR1 is SGHVS and CDR2 FNYEAQ. The CDR3 loop spans 13 amino acids.

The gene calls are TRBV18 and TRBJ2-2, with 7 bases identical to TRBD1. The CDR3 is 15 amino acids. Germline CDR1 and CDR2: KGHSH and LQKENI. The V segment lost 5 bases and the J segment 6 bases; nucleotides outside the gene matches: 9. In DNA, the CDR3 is TGTGCCAGCTCATCGAAGGACAGGACGGCCGGGGAGCTGTTTTTT. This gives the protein CASSSKDRTAGELFF.

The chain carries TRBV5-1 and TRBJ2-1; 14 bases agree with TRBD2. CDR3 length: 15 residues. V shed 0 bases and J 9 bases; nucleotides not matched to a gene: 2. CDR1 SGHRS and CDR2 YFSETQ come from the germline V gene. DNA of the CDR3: TGCGCCAGCAGCTTGGCCGGGACTAGCGGGGGTGAGCAGTTCTTC. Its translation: CASSLAGTSGGEQFF.

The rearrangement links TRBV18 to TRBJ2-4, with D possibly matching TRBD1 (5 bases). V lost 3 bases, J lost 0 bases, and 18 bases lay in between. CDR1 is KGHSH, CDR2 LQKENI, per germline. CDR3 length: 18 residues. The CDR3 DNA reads TGTGCCAGCTCACCTCTCGTGGGGCAGGGATTAGCCAAAAACATTCAGTACTTC. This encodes CASSPLVGQGLAKNIQYF.

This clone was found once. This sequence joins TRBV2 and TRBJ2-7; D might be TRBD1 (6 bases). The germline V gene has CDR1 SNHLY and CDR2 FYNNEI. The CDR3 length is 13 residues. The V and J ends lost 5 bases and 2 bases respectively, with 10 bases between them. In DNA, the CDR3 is TGTGCCAGCAGTAGGACAGATCCCTACGAGCAGTACTTC. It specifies CASSRTDPYEQYF. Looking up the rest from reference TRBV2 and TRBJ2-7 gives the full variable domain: EPEVTQTPSHQVTQMGQEVILRCVPISNHLYFYWYRQILGQKVEFLVSFYNNEISEKSEIFDDQFSVERPDGSNFTLKIRSTKLEDSAMYFCASSRTDPYEQYFGPGTRLTVT.

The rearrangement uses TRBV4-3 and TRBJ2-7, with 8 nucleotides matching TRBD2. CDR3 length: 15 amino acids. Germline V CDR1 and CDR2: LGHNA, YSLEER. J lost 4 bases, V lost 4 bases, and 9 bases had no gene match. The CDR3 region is CASSRLTSGLYEQYF. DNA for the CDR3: TGCGCCAGCAGCCGATTAACTAGCGGCCTTTACGAGCAGTACTTC.

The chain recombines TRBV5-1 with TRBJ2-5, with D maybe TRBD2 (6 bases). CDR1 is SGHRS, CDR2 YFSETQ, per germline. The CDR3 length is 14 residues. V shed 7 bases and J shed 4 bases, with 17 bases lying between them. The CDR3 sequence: CASSLNGRRETQYF. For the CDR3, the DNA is TGCGCCAGCTCCTTGAACGGGAGACGAGAGACCCAGTACTTC.

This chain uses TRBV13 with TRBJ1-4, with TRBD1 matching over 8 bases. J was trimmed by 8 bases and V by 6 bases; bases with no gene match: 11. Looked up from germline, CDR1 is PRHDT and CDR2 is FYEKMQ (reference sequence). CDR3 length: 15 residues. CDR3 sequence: CASSTRTGPEEKLFF. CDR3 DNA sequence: TGTGCCAGCAGTACCCGGACAGGGCCGGAAGAAAAACTGTTTTTT.

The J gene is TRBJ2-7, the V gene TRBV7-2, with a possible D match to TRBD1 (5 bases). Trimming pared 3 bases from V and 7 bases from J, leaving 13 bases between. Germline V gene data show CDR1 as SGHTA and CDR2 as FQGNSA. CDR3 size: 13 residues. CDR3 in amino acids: CASSFRQPGEQYF. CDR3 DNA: TGTGCCAGCAGCTTCCGACAGCCTGGTGAGCAGTACTTC.

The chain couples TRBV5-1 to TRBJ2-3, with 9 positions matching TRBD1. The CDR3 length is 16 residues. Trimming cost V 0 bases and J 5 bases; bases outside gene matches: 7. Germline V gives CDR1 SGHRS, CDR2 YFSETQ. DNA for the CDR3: TGCGCCAGCAGCTTGGATCGGACAGGGGCTAAAGATACGCAGTATTTT. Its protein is CASSLDRTGAKDTQYF.